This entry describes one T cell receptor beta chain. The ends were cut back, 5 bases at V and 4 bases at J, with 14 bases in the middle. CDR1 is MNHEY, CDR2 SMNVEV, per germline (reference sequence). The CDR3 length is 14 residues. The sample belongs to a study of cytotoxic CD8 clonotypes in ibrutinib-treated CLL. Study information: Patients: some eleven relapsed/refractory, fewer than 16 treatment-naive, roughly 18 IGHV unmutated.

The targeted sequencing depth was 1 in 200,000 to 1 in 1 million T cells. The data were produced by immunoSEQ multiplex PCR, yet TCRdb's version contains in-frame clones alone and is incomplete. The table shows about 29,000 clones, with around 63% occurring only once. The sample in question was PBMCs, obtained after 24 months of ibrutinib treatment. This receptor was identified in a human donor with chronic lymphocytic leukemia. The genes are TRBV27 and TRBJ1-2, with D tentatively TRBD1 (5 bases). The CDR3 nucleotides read TGTGCCAGCAGTGCCCGGGGCCAGCCCTATGGCTACACCTTC. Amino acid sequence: CASSARGQPYGYTF.